The 28 T cell receptor beta chains presented below share a single source sample, sequenced in a study of immune evolution from preneoplasia to lung adenocarcinoma. The protocol was immunoSEQ multiplex PCR, while the TCRdb copy is restricted to in-frame clones and leaves out a portion. The sample contains about 3,200 clones, 60% to 85% of which appear only once. Sequences were obtained from FFPE adjacent normal lung tissue. Receptors originate from a donor of 70 years or more with lung adenocarcinoma.

This chain connects TRBV30 to TRBJ2-1; 8 bases align to TRBD2. The CDR3 consists of 17 residues. Germline assignment: CDR1 GTSNPN and CDR2 SVGIG (reference sequence). The ends lost 3 bases at V and 7 bases at J; junction bases unmatched: 17. The CDR3 DNA reads as TGTGCCTGGAGGCTCCGGTATCCAGCGGGAGTGTATAATGAGCAGTTCTTC. Amino acids: CAWRLRYPAGVYNEQFF.

The V gene is TRBV4-1, the J gene TRBJ2-7; perhaps TRBD2 as D (6 bases). V gave up 0 bases and J gave up 3 bases, with 12 bases separating them. Germline lookup yields CDR1 MGHRA and CDR2 YSYEKL. CDR3 size: 15 residues. In DNA, the CDR3 is TGCGCCAGCAGCCAAGATCCCGGGAGTGGCTACGAGCAGTACTTC. Amino acids: CASSQDPGSGYEQYF.

The V gene is TRBV10-2, the J gene TRBJ1-1; D ambiguous. The CDR3 spans 12 residues. The V and J ends lost 4 bases and 3 bases respectively, with 6 bases between them. Germline CDR1 is WSHSY and CDR2 is SAAADI. The CDR3 is CASSGSHTEAFF. In DNA, the CDR3 is TGCGCCAGCAGTGGCAGCCACACTGAAGCTTTCTTT.

This clone came up a few times. This rearrangement joins TRBV10-3 to TRBJ2-2, with 8 bases matching TRBD2. The CDR3 is made up of 16 amino acids. Germline CDR1 reads ENHRY; CDR2 reads SYGVKD. The trim removed 10 bases at V and 0 bases at J, leaving 10 bases unmatched. CDR3 protein: CATLTSAVSNTGELFF. DNA for the CDR3: TGTGCCACACTGACTAGCGCTGTTTCGAACACCGGGGAGCTGTTTTTT.

The chain employs TRBV6-4 and TRBJ2-6; 12 nucleotides align to TRBD2. The germline CDR1 and CDR2 sequences are MRHNA and SNTAGT. The CDR3 has 20 amino acids. V lost 6 bases, J lost 0 bases, and 12 bases stayed unmatched. Here the CDR3 DNA reads TGTGCCAGCAGCGATACCCAGACTAGCGGGGGCCACTCTGGGGCCAACGTCCTGACTTTC. This translates into CASSDTQTSGGHSGANVLTF.

The chain carries TRBV29-1 and TRBJ2-5; the D gene could be TRBD1 or TRBD2 (6 bases each). V shed 4 bases and J shed 2 bases, with 14 bases lying between them. The CDR3 spans 14 residues. CDR1 is SQVTM and CDR2 is ANQGSEA in the germline V gene. The CDR3, as DNA: TGCAGCGTTGTATTTAGGGGGGAACAAGAGACCCAGTACTTC. Translated, it gives CSVVFRGEQETQYF.

To note about this clone: One junction end does not reproduce the germline sequence, and a read error may be involved. The chain has TRBV9 and TRBJ1-3; tentative D call: TRBD1 (6 bases). Germline values: CDR1 SGDLS, CDR2 YYNGEE. The CDR3 length is 14 residues. The CDR3 here is CASSVAGDIDTIYF. The CDR3 DNA reads as TGCGCCAGCAGCGTAGCCGGGGACATCGACACCATATATTTT.

The chain has TRBV2 and TRBJ2-1; tentative D call: TRBD1 (5 bases). Germline V CDR1 and CDR2: SNHLY, FYNNEI. CDR3 length: 13 residues. V lost 1 base, J lost 9 bases, and 10 bases lay in between. The CDR3 DNA is TGTGCCAGCAGTGAAGGGACACCTTTTGAGCAGTTCTTC. Residues: CASSEGTPFEQFF.

The CDR3 is CASSLVGKREDYEQYF. For the CDR3, the DNA is TGTGCCAGCAGCTTAGTCGGAAAGCGGGAGGACTACGAGCAGTACTTC. The chain combines TRBV11-2 with TRBJ2-7, with TRBD2 matching 9 bases. The CDR3 has 16 residues. V was pared by 1 base and J by 3 bases, with 7 bases of the junction left unmatched. CDR1 and CDR2 (germline): SGHAT, FQNNGV.

This clone appeared a single time. V is TRBV7-8 and J is TRBJ2-7; TRBD2 matches at 10 bases. The germline CDR1 and CDR2 sequences are SGHVS and FQNEAQ. The CDR3 totals 13 residues. Trimming took 7 bases from V and 4 from J; bases not matched to a gene: 4. The chain's CDR3 is CASTRTSGYEQYF. Written as DNA, the CDR3 is TGTGCCAGCACCAGGACTAGCGGATACGAGCAGTACTTC.

This clone was observed a few times. The chain combines TRBV9 with TRBJ2-7, with D hard to call. Germline CDR1 reads SGDLS; CDR2 reads YYNGEE. The CDR3 consists of 14 residues. Trimming pared 0 bases from V and 6 bases from J, leaving 13 bases between. The CDR3 protein is CASSVEWAPGEQYF. The CDR3, as DNA: TGTGCCAGCAGCGTAGAGTGGGCCCCAGGCGAGCAGTACTTC.

V usage is TRBV5-6 and J usage is TRBJ2-1; D might be TRBD1 or TRBD2, each matching 5 bases. The CDR3 is 16 residues long. V lost 0 bases to trimming and J lost 7 bases, with 17 bases between them. CDR1 and CDR2 from the germline V gene are SGHDT and YYEEEE. CDR3 sequence reads: CASSLGGGWGPNEQFF. In DNA form, the CDR3 reads TGTGCCAGCAGCTTGGGTGGGGGATGGGGACCTAATGAGCAGTTCTTC. Looking up the rest from reference TRBV5-6 and TRBJ2-1 gives the full variable domain: DAGVTQSPTHLIKTRGQQVTLRCSPKSGHDTVSWYQQALGQGPQFIFQYYEEEERQRGNFPDRFSGHQFPNYSSELNVNALLLGDSALYLCASSLGGGWGPNEQFFGPGTRLTVL.

The V and J genes are TRBV7-2 and TRBJ2-7; maybe TRBD2 (6 bases). The ends were cut back, 0 bases at V and 3 bases at J, with 12 bases in the middle. Germline CDR1 is SGHTA and CDR2 is FQGNSA. CDR3 length equals 15 residues. The CDR3 sequence: CASSLAGDSYYEQYF. Here the CDR3 DNA reads TGTGCCAGCAGCTTAGCGGGGGACTCGTACTACGAGCAGTACTTC. The full variable domain, completed using reference TRBV7-2 and TRBJ2-7, is GAGVSQSPSNKVTEKGKDVELRCDPISGHTALYWYRQSLGQGLEFLIYFQGNSAPDKSGLPSDRFSAERTGGSVSTLTIQRTQQEDSAVYLCASSLAGDSYYEQYFGPGTRLTVT.

By share of the sample, this clone is large. This chain links TRBV7-3 with TRBJ2-3, with D perhaps TRBD2 (5 bases). The CDR3 consists of 14 residues. The V gene's germline CDR1 is SGHTA and CDR2 FQGTGA. With 6 bases removed from V and 2 bases from J, the gap between germline ends came to 12 bases. CDR3 region: CASSRNGDTDTQYF. CDR3 coding DNA: TGTGCCAGCAGTCGAAACGGGGACACAGATACGCAGTATTTT.

This clone appeared once. The chain recombines TRBV11-1 with TRBJ2-7, with 7 bases fitting TRBD2. V shed 1 base and J 6 bases; nucleotides not matched to a gene: 6. The CDR3 sequence is 14 residues long. CDR1 is SGHAT and CDR2 is FQDESV in the germline V gene (reference sequence). The CDR3 sequence is CASSLETSSAEQYF. In DNA, the CDR3 is TGTGCCAGCAGCTTAGAGACTAGCTCGGCCGAGCAGTACTTC. Based on the CDR3 plus reference TRBV11-1 and TRBJ2-7, the full variable domain is EAEVAQSPRYKITEKSQAVAFWCDPISGHATLYWYRQILGQGPELLVQFQDESVVDDSQLPKDRFSAERLKGVDSTLKIQPAELGDSAMYLCASSLETSSAEQYFGPGTRLTVT.

The J gene is TRBJ2-7, the V gene TRBV2, with 7 nucleotides matching TRBD1. The V segment lost 5 bases and the J segment 3 bases; nucleotides outside the gene matches: 16. The length of the CDR3 is 17 residues. Germline CDR1 SNHLY, CDR2 FYNNEI. The CDR3 protein is CASSQGVPRSTNYEQYF. The DNA of the CDR3 is TGTGCCAGCAGTCAGGGGGTCCCTAGGTCAACCAACTACGAGCAGTACTTC. The whole variable domain, filled in from reference TRBV2 and TRBJ2-7, reads EPEVTQTPSHQVTQMGQEVILRCVPISNHLYFYWYRQILGQKVEFLVSFYNNEISEKSEIFDDQFSVERPDGSNFTLKIRSTKLEDSAMYFCASSQGVPRSTNYEQYFGPGTRLTVT.

CDR3: CASSLNMGATEAFF. CDR3 sequence (DNA): TGCGCCAGCAGCTTGAATATGGGGGCCACTGAAGCTTTCTTT. The gene calls are TRBV5-1 and TRBJ1-1, with D maybe TRBD1 (6 bases). Trimming removed 1 base from V and 4 bases from J, with 11 bases in between. The CDR3 is 14 amino acids. Germline loops: CDR1 SGHRS, CDR2 YFSETQ.

CDR3 coding DNA: TGCGCCAGCAGCTTGAGGTTGGAAAGCTCCTACGAGCAGTACTTC. This gives the protein CASSLRLESSYEQYF. The V and J genes are TRBV5-1 and TRBJ2-7; D is ambiguous. The germline gives CDR1 SGHRS, CDR2 YFSETQ. The V gene lost 1 base and the J gene lost 0 bases, with 11 bases spanning the gap. The length of the CDR3 is 15 residues.

The chain recombines TRBV5-1 with TRBJ1-2, with TRBD1 identical over 8 bases. V was clipped by 3 bases and J by 4 bases; unmatched bases: 11. Germline assignment: CDR1 SGHRS and CDR2 YFSETQ. The CDR3 spans 16 residues. The DNA of the CDR3 is TGCGCCAGCAGCTGGATGAGGACAGGGAATCTCTATGGCTACACCTTC. As protein: CASSWMRTGNLYGYTF.

The gene calls are TRBV30 and TRBJ2-6, with TRBD1 matching 7 bases. V dropped 4 bases and J dropped 3; count of bases not matched to a gene: 6. The CDR3 loop spans 15 amino acids. CDR1 and CDR2 from the germline V gene are GTSNPN and SVGIG (reference sequence). The CDR3: CAWTQGLGGANVLTF. CDR3 bases: TGTGCCTGGACACAGGGGCTCGGTGGGGCCAACGTCCTGACTTTC.

V and J are TRBV27 and TRBJ1-2, with D hard to call. Trimming took 9 bases from V and 4 from J, leaving 24 bases between them. In germline, CDR1 is MNHEY, CDR2 SMNVEV (reference sequence). The CDR3 is 16 residues long. The CDR3 bases are TGTGCCAGAAAATCACGGGAGACAACCCCGATCTATGGCTACACCTTC. Amino acids: CARKSRETTPIYGYTF.

The rearrangement joins TRBV7-9 to TRBJ1-1, with 8 bases fitting TRBD1. V shed 5 bases, J shed 6 bases, and the junction held 2 bases outside the gene matches. The germline V gene has CDR1 SEHNR and CDR2 FQNEAQ (reference sequence). The CDR3 loop spans 12 amino acids. For the CDR3, the DNA is TGTGCCAGCAGCGGACAGGGACCTGAAGCTTTCTTT. Translated: CASSGQGPEAFF. Looking up the rest from reference TRBV7-9 and TRBJ1-1 gives the full variable domain: DTGVSQNPRHKITKRGQNVTFRCDPISEHNRLYWYRQTLGQGPEFLTYFQNEAQLEKSRLLSDRFSAERPKGSFSTLEIQRTEQGDSAMYLCASSGQGPEAFFGQGTRLTVV.

This chain uses TRBV11-3 with TRBJ2-1; TRBD1 might be the D (6 bases). The CDR3 is 16 amino acids. From germline, CDR1 is SGHNT and CDR2 YENEEA. The ends were cut back, 2 bases at V and 0 bases at J, with 11 bases in the middle. The CDR3 sequence: CASSLSGAYSYNEQFF. As DNA, the CDR3 is TGTGCCAGCAGCTTATCAGGGGCCTACTCCTACAATGAGCAGTTCTTC.

V and J are TRBV29-1 and TRBJ2-3, with 9 bases matching TRBD1. The ends lost 6 bases at V and 3 bases at J; junction bases unmatched: 10. The germline V gene encodes CDR1 SQVTM and CDR2 ANQGSEA. The CDR3 length is 15 residues. The CDR3 coding sequence is TGCAGCGTCAGACCCGGGACAGGGTGGACAGATACGCAGTATTTT. This translates into CSVRPGTGWTDTQYF.

The chain is built from TRBV2 and TRBJ1-2, with a possible D match to TRBD1 (5 bases). The CDR3 covers 12 residues. Germline loops: CDR1 SNHLY, CDR2 FYNNEI. The V gene lost 2 bases and the J gene lost 8 bases, with 9 bases spanning the gap. The CDR3 region has the DNA TGTGCCAGCAGTGAAATCCAGGGAGGCTACACCTTC. Translating it yields CASSEIQGGYTF.

This chain links TRBV29-1 with TRBJ2-3; the D is unclear. The CDR3 contains 14 residues. Trimming left V 4 bases short and J 2 bases short, with 13 bases between. From germline, CDR1 is SQVTM and CDR2 ANQGSEA. The chain's CDR3 is CSVVVGIITDTQYF. CDR3 coding DNA: TGCAGCGTTGTGGTGGGGATAATCACAGATACGCAGTATTTT.

This clone was seen only a few times. The V and J genes are TRBV19 and TRBJ1-5; perhaps TRBD1 as D (5 bases). Deletions cut 6 bases from V and 0 bases from J, with 9 bases between. The CDR3 has 14 amino acids. Germline V gene lookup returns CDR1 LNHDA and CDR2 SQIVND (reference sequence). CDR3 amino acids: CASRRGDSNQPQHF. For the CDR3, the DNA is TGTGCCAGTAGAAGAGGGGATAGCAATCAGCCCCAGCATTTT.

This clone was detected only once. This rearrangement joins TRBV11-2 to TRBJ1-2; no definite D call. This CDR3 comprises 16 residues. V lost 5 bases and J lost 5, with 21 bases in between. Germline loops: CDR1 SGHAT, CDR2 FQNNGV. CDR3 nucleotide sequence: TGTGCCAGCAGCGACCCTTTACACCACCAACGGTATGGCTACACCTTC. Its translation: CASSDPLHHQRYGYTF.